The subject of this entry is one TCR beta chain. An approximately 200 ng quantity of DNA, 25,000 to 35,000 T cell genomes, went into the sorted-subset replicate PCRs. TCRdb's table, derived via immunoSEQ multiplex PCR, lists solely in-frame clones and lacks some. The sample lists about 1 million clones, around four fifths occurring once. The data were taken from a study of shared clonotypes between healthy human individuals. Per the germline V gene, CDR1 is LNHDA and CDR2 is SQIVND (reference sequence). The CDR3 contains 14 residues. Trimming stripped 3 bases from V and 5 bases from J, with 11 bases between.

What was sequenced was memory CD4+ T cells sorted from blood. Regarding subset: CD45RA-negative fraction. The sequence was obtained from a man between 18 and 29 years old in good health. The chain joins TRBV19 to TRBJ1-5, with a weak D call TRBD1 (5 bases). The CDR3 reads CASSIRGVDQPQHF. CDR3 sequence (DNA): TGTGCCAGTAGTATCCGGGGGGTGGATCAGCCCCAGCATTTT.